These 18 T cell receptor beta chains share one sample of origin, sequenced in a study of blood T cell repertoires in COVID-19 (TCRdb year 2020). The library was generated by the immunoSEQ multiplex PCR assay. TCRdb holds this immuneACCESS table with in-frame rearrangements only. Some clones are missing; in checked studies, unresolved V genes explain under half, and the rest has no known cause. This sample comprises 650,000 to 800,000 clones, 85% to 90% of them detected only once. About 0.24% of the sample belongs to the ten largest clones. The sequencing sample was made of peripheral blood. Every receptor here comes from a woman under 30 with acute or convalescent COVID-19.

The chain uses TRBV29-1 and TRBJ2-1; D is perhaps TRBD2 (7 bases). V gave up 4 bases and J gave up 10 bases, with 11 bases separating them. This CDR3 is 11 amino acids long. Germline CDR1 SQVTM, CDR2 ANQGSEA. The CDR3 nucleotides read TGCAGCGTTGGTGGGGGGGGCGAGCAGTTCTTC. Translated: CSVGGGGEQFF.

This clone showed up just once. This chain joins TRBV5-1 and TRBJ1-1; a weak D match, TRBD1 (6 bases). V lost 0 bases and J 10 bases, leaving 13 bases between the germline ends. The CDR3 covers 13 residues. Germline CDR1 reads SGHRS; CDR2 reads YFSETQ. CDR3 loop: CASSLAEGVAAFF. CDR3 nucleotides: TGCGCCAGCAGCTTGGCCGAGGGGGTGGCAGCTTTCTTT.

V usage is TRBV5-6 and J usage is TRBJ2-5; D not resolved. Per germline, CDR1 SGHDT and CDR2 YYEEEE. Trimming stripped 1 base from V and 2 bases from J, with 12 bases between. CDR3 size: 15 residues. CDR3 nucleotide sequence: TGTGCCAGCAGCTTGCTCCCAGGTCAACAAGAGACCCAGTACTTC. Translating it yields CASSLLPGQQETQYF.

Written as DNA, the CDR3 is TGTGCCAGCAGTGAGAGCGGGGGTTCCTACAATGAGCAGTTCTTC. Protein sequence: CASSESGGSYNEQFF. V usage is TRBV2 and J usage is TRBJ2-1; 8 bases line up with TRBD2. Per the germline V gene, CDR1 is SNHLY and CDR2 is FYNNEI. V trimming: 3 bases; J trimming: 1 base; junction bases outside the gene matches: 2. The CDR3 is 15 residues long.

CDR3 loop: CASSPQVGTGVKAFF. In nucleotides, the CDR3 is TGTGCCAGCAGCCCTCAAGTTGGGACAGGGGTAAAAGCTTTCTTT. The chain recombines TRBV3-1 (or the pseudogene TRBV3-2) with TRBJ1-1, with TRBD1 matching 10 bases. This CDR3 region has 15 residues. Germline V lookup: CDR1 LGHDT, CDR2 YNNKEL (reference sequence). With 4 bases clipped from V and 9 bases from J, the junction kept 11 bases outside the gene matches.

This rearrangement joins TRBV27 to TRBJ1-4; tentative D call: TRBD1 (5 bases). Germline CDR1 is MNHEY and CDR2 is SMNVEV (reference sequence). V was trimmed by 3 bases and J by 2 bases, leaving 16 bases between them. The CDR3 has 17 amino acids. CDR3 sequence: CASSFLFGGMTNEKLFF. As DNA, the CDR3 is TGTGCCAGCAGTTTTTTATTCGGGGGGATGACTAATGAAAAACTGTTTTTT.

The rearrangement uses TRBV4-2 and TRBJ1-2; a weak D match, TRBD1 (5 bases). V was cut by 0 bases and J by 3 bases, with 8 bases left in between. The CDR3 has 14 residues. Looked up from germline, CDR1 is LGHNA and CDR2 is YNFKEQ. As DNA, the CDR3 is TGTGCCAGCAGCCAAGATATAGGGGACTATGGCTACACCTTC. It is translated as CASSQDIGDYGYTF.

The genes are TRBV7-2 and TRBJ1-3, with TRBD1 as a possible D gene (6 bases). The CDR3 has 15 amino acids. V shed 5 bases and J shed 0 bases, with 11 bases lying between them. The germline CDR1 and CDR2 sequences are SGHTA and FQGNSA. In DNA, the CDR3 is TGTGCCAGCAGCCCCCAGACAGGCTCTGGAAACACCATATATTTT. This encodes CASSPQTGSGNTIYF.

This rearrangement joins TRBV12-3 or TRBV12-4 to TRBJ1-4; possibly TRBD1 for D (6 bases). The CDR3 is made up of 13 amino acids. The ends were cut back, 4 bases at V and 8 bases at J, with 11 bases in the middle. In nucleotides, the CDR3 is TGTGCCAGCAGTTCCGGGAGGGGGGAAAAACTGTTTTTT. It codes for CASSSGRGEKLFF.

This chain connects TRBV5-4 to TRBJ1-1, with D perhaps matching TRBD1 (5 bases). The CDR3 spans 14 residues. Germline CDR1 is SGHNT and CDR2 is YYREEE (reference sequence). The V gene lost 0 bases and the J gene lost 0 bases, with 6 bases spanning the gap. The DNA for the CDR3 is TGTGCCAGCAGCTTGGTAGGGGTGAACACTGAAGCTTTCTTT. Translating gives CASSLVGVNTEAFF.

This sequence joins TRBV5-5 and TRBJ1-2, with a weak D call TRBD1 (5 bases). Per germline, CDR1 SGHKS and CDR2 YYEKEE (reference sequence). The CDR3 runs to 17 residues. Trimming pared 4 bases from V and 4 bases from J, leaving 23 bases between. Here the CDR3 reads CASSPGPLVGGGYGYTF. The CDR3 region has the DNA TGTGCCAGCAGCCCCGGGCCCCTCGTGGGGGGTGGCTATGGCTACACCTTC.

This rearrangement joins TRBV4-2 to TRBJ1-1; D is perhaps TRBD1 (5 bases). Germline CDR1 and CDR2: LGHNA and YNFKEQ. V was trimmed by 4 bases and J by 3 bases, leaving 18 bases between them. The CDR3 covers 16 residues. The CDR3 sequence: CASSPTWRGRDTEAFF. The CDR3 region has the DNA TGTGCCAGCAGCCCAACCTGGAGGGGTAGAGACACTGAAGCTTTCTTT.

This sequence joins TRBV7-8 and TRBJ1-5; a weak D match, TRBD1 (6 bases). CDR1 is SGHVS, CDR2 FQNEAQ, per germline. This CDR3 has 14 amino acids. V shed 3 bases and J shed 3 bases, with 9 bases lying between them. The CDR3 DNA reads as TGTGCCAGCAGCTTGAACAGGGACAATCAGCCCCAGCATTTT. This gives the protein CASSLNRDNQPQHF.

The chain employs TRBV5-1 and TRBJ2-7, with 11 bases matching TRBD1. This CDR3 is 15 amino acids long. Germline trimming cut 6 bases from V and 5 bases from J; bases unmatched to any gene: 10. The V gene's germline CDR1 is SGHRS and CDR2 YFSETQ. Here the CDR3 reads CASTTSGGQGDEQYF. Written as DNA, the CDR3 is TGCGCCAGCACCACATCGGGGGGACAGGGGGACGAGCAGTACTTC.

V and J are TRBV24-1 and TRBJ2-3; no firm D call. There are 13 residues in the CDR3. Germline V CDR1 and CDR2: KGHDR, SFDVKD. Between the trimmed V and J ends, which lost 9 bases and 5 bases, there was a span of 14 bases. CDR3 amino acids: CATSNRNGDTQYF. For the CDR3, the DNA is TGTGCCACCTCAAACCGAAACGGAGATACGCAGTATTTT.

V is TRBV4-3 and J is TRBJ1-1, with unresolved D. Trimming removed 0 bases at V and 8 bases at J, with 13 bases between. CDR3 length: 14 residues. Germline V gene sequence: CDR1 LGHNA, CDR2 YSLEER. The CDR3 spells CASSQESRRREAFF. In DNA, the CDR3 is TGCGCCAGCAGCCAAGAGTCGCGACGGAGGGAAGCTTTCTTT.

The rearrangement uses TRBV7-8 and TRBJ1-1; 8 nucleotides agree with TRBD1. Trimming took 5 bases from V and 4 from J; bases not matched to a gene: 12. Germline V lookup: CDR1 SGHVS, CDR2 FQNEAQ. The CDR3 runs 16 residues. CDR3 in DNA: TGTGCCAGCAGCACACGGACAGGGTCCCCTGGCACTGAAGCTTTCTTT. Its translation: CASSTRTGSPGTEAFF.

Only one count was recorded for this clone. CDR3 loop: CASTGGSNTEAFF. The CDR3 nucleotides read TGTGCCAGCACCGGGGGATCGAACACTGAAGCTTTCTTT. V is TRBV9 and J is TRBJ1-1; perhaps TRBD1 as D (5 bases). V lost 6 bases and J lost 1, with 10 bases in between. Germline V gene lookup returns CDR1 SGDLS and CDR2 YYNGEE. This CDR3 spans 13 amino acids.